This TCR beta chain stems from a study of OX40 agonist ivuxolimab in advanced cancers. For context, the study as a whole: Ivuxolimab, which targeted the costimulatory receptor OX40 (CD134), was an agonistic, fully human IgG2 monoclonal antibody. Intravenous ivuxolimab was administered to patients every 2 weeks at six dose levels: 0.01, 0.1, 0.3, 1.5, 3 and 10 mg/kg. Among the 52 dose-escalation patients, around 20 had hepatocellular carcinoma, about 15 melanoma, 9 renal cell carcinoma and 9 head and neck cancer. The dose-escalation cohort was about 83% male with a mean age of about 60 years, ranging from roughly 20 to 80. Patients were allowed to have had prior anti-PD-1, anti-PD-L1 or anti-CTLA-4 therapy, and approximately 40% of the dose-escalation patients had previously received checkpoint inhibitors. Partial responses occurred in three dose-escalation patients: two with cutaneous melanoma and one with hepatocellular carcinoma. The point of sequencing TCRbeta in the periphery was to test whether ivuxolimab changed TCR sequence diversity and drove clonal T-cell expansion. The paper reports the monotherapy dose-escalation portion (N of about 47 patients) of the phase I ivuxolimab trial. General findings and caveats noted by the study authors: Low levels of normalized T-cell clonal expansion were also seen in some patients who did not respond. Partial responders in the 0.1-3.0 mg/kg groups had among the lowest normalized peripheral clonal expansion, especially among CD8+ T cells. After ivuxolimab, CD8+ T cells had more expanded clones than CD4+ T cells on average. Antigen specificity was not determined for the clonally expanded peripheral T cells. Clonal expansion of both CD4+ and CD8+ blood T cells was observed from baseline to week 6 at doses 0.1 to 3.0 mg/kg.

For sequencing of the TCRbeta CDR3 region, genomic DNA was extracted from the sorted cells. The immunoSEQ Assay was used for sequencing of TCRbeta CDR3 regions. The table comes from immuneACCESS by way of TCRdb, which keeps in-frame sequences with V and J called. Part of the clones is missing from these tables; in studies checked, under half for an unresolved V gene and the rest for unknown reasons. In all, the sample holds under 60,000 clones, and 94% of those were seen once. Together, the top ten hold more than 10% of the sample. Patients with autoimmune disease history or receiving systemic immunosuppression were excluded from the trial. Peripheral blood for TCR sequencing was collected from all dose cohorts at baseline, on cycle 4 day 1, and on cycle 7 day 1. The samples were taken from a phase I, first-in-human, multicenter, open-label dose-escalation trial of ivuxolimab. The trial enrolled adults with locally advanced or metastatic head and neck squamous cell, hepatocellular, melanoma or renal cell carcinoma. Before TCR sequencing, CD4+ T cells and CD8+ T cells from peripheral blood were sorted into separate populations.

Of note for this clone: Its antigen is not yet known. No qualities accompany the bases; no much larger clone lies one base away.

The material was CD4+ or CD8+ T cells sorted from blood, obtained in a trial of the OX40 agonist ivuxolimab. This clonotype originated in an adult with an advanced solid tumor such as melanoma, head and neck, liver or kidney cancer.

The DNA sequence is TGTGCCAGCAGTGAGACTAGCGGGAGAGACTACAATGAGCAGTTCTTC. The resulting protein is CASSETSGRDYNEQFF. The chain links TRBV6-4 with TRBJ2-1, with 12 bases aligning to TRBD2. The CDR1 and CDR2 encoded by the germline V gene are MRHNA and SNTAGT. V lost 3 bases and J lost 3 bases, and the count of bases not matched to a germline gene is 3. Including the terminal cysteine and phenylalanine, the CDR3 comprises 16 residues. The sequence is cut down to CDR3 DNA, 48 bases in frame from base 1.